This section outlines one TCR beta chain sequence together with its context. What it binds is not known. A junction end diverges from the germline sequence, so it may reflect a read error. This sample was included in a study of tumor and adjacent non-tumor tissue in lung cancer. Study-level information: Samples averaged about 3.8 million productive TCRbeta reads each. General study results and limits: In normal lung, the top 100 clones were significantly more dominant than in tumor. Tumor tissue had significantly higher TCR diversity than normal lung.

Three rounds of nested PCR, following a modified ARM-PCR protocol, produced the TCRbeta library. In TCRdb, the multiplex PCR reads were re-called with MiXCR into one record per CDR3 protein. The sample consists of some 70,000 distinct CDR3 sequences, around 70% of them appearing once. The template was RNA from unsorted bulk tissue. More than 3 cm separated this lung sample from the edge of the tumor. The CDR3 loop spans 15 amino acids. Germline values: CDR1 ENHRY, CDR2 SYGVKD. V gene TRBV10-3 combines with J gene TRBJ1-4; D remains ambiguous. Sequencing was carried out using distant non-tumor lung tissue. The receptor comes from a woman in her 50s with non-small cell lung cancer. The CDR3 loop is CAINESGITNEKLFF. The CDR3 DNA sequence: TGTGCCATCAATGAGTCAGGCATAACAAATGAAAAACTGTTTTTT.